These 3 T cell receptor beta chains came from one sample sequenced in a study of cytomegalovirus exposure and HLA in healthy donors. PCR involved 60 Vbeta and 13 Jbeta primers. This table comes from immunoSEQ multiplex PCR, and its TCRdb copy is limited to in-frame clones, with some not included. The table has about 110,000 clones, 10% to 15% seen once. The sequencing sample was made of PBMCs. These receptors were collected from a man aged 35 to 55 in good health and CMV-seropositive.

The chain uses TRBV7-9 and TRBJ2-6; D unresolved. Trimming took 2 bases from V and 4 from J, leaving 12 bases between them. There are 16 residues in the CDR3. CDR1 is SEHNR, CDR2 FQNEAQ, per germline (reference sequence). The CDR3 coding sequence is TGTGCCAGCAGCTTAAGCGCAAGAGCCGGGGCCAACGTCCTGACTTTC. Its translation is CASSLSARAGANVLTF.

Only a few counts were recorded for this clone. The J gene is TRBJ1-1, the V gene TRBV7-9; D gene ambiguous. CDR1 SEHNR and CDR2 FQNEAQ come from the germline V gene (reference sequence). Trimming removed 0 bases from V and 3 bases from J, with 11 bases in between. The CDR3 runs 15 residues. CDR3 DNA: TGTGCCAGCAGCTTAGCGAGGGTCCCTGACACTGAAGCTTTCTTT. This gives the protein CASSLARVPDTEAFF. Using reference TRBV7-9 and TRBJ1-1 for the parts outside the CDR3, the full variable domain is DTGVSQNPRHKITKRGQNVTFRCDPISEHNRLYWYRQTLGQGPEFLTYFQNEAQLEKSRLLSDRFSAERPKGSFSTLEIQRTEQGDSAMYLCASSLARVPDTEAFFGQGTRLTVV.

This clone has only a few counts. The chain employs TRBV5-1 and TRBJ2-1; 14 bases fit TRBD2. The V and J ends lost 4 bases and 5 bases, in that order; junction bases with no gene match: 5. This CDR3 spans 16 amino acids. Germline CDR1 and CDR2: SGHRS and YFSETQ. The CDR3 region has the DNA TGCGCCAGCAGCCCCACGGGACTAGCGGGGGACAATGAGCAGTTCTTC. Encoded protein: CASSPTGLAGDNEQFF.